Presented here are 10 T cell receptor beta chains from one specimen sequenced in a study of long-term antiretroviral therapy in people with HIV. An immunoSEQ assay, version v3.0, was performed at survey level. Repertoires were generated with immunoSEQ multiplex PCR, while TCRdb's copy carries only in-frame clones and drops some. The sample comprises around 32,000 clones, around 97% of which are singletons, and less than 2.5% rests with the top ten. Source: unsorted PBMCs, taken 7.6 years after starting antiretroviral therapy. Receptors were obtained from a man aged 25 to 40 with HIV.

CDR3 region: CASTLGYEQYF. The CDR3 nucleotides read TGTGCCAGTACCTTGGGGTACGAGCAGTACTTC. The gene calls are TRBV25-1 and TRBJ2-7; D is unresolved. There are 11 residues in the CDR3. Deletions cut 9 bases from V and 4 bases from J, with 10 bases between. Germline V lookup: CDR1 MGHDK, CDR2 SYGVNS.

This clone was observed once. The chain recombines TRBV18 with TRBJ2-2; 8 bases align to TRBD1. This CDR3 has 15 residues. Germline CDR1 KGHSH, CDR2 LQKENI. J was trimmed by 6 bases and V by 3 bases; bases with no gene match: 6. Written as DNA, the CDR3 is TGTGCCAGCTCACCCGGACAGGGCGGAGCCGGGGAGCTGTTTTTT. The encoded protein is CASSPGQGGAGELFF. The full variable domain, completed using reference TRBV18 and TRBJ2-2, is NAGVMQNPRHLVRRRGQEARLRCSPMKGHSHVYWYRQLPEEGLKFMVYLQKENIIDESGMPKERFSAEFPKEGPSILRIQQVVRGDSAAYFCASSPGQGGAGELFFGEGSRLTVL.

The genes are TRBV27 and TRBJ1-5; D uncertain. The germline gives CDR1 MNHEY, CDR2 SMNVEV (reference sequence). Trimming removed 3 bases at V and 0 bases at J, with 9 bases between. The CDR3 has 15 residues. In nucleotides, the CDR3 is TGTGCCAGCAGTTTTAACAGTTATAGCAATCAGCCCCAGCATTTT. Protein sequence: CASSFNSYSNQPQHF.

This chain links TRBV29-1 with TRBJ2-1; 10 bases map to TRBD2. CDR1 SQVTM and CDR2 ANQGSEA come from the germline V gene. The CDR3 has 13 residues. With 4 bases clipped from V and 9 bases from J, the junction kept 6 bases outside the gene matches. The DNA for the CDR3 is TGCAGCGTTGGGCTAGCGGGGGTTTTTGAGCAGTTCTTC. This encodes CSVGLAGVFEQFF.

The chain links TRBV5-4 to TRBJ2-3; 10 positions agree with TRBD2. With 4 bases clipped from V and 0 bases from J, the junction kept 8 bases outside the gene matches. The CDR3 length is 17 residues. Per germline, CDR1 SGHNT and CDR2 YYREEE (reference sequence). The CDR3 sequence is CASSLDPSGSSTDTQYF. The CDR3 DNA reads TGTGCCAGCAGCCTGGATCCTAGCGGGAGTAGCACAGATACGCAGTATTTT. Using reference TRBV5-4 and TRBJ2-3 for the parts outside the CDR3, the full variable domain is ETGVTQSPTHLIKTRGQQVTLRCSSQSGHNTVSWYQQALGQGPQFIFQYYREEENGRGNFPPRFSGLQFPNYSSELNVNALELDDSALYLCASSLDPSGSSTDTQYFGPGTRLTVL.

The chain links TRBV6-5 to TRBJ1-1; D perhaps matches TRBD1 (5 bases). The ends were cut back, 2 bases at V and 4 bases at J, with 14 bases in the middle. The CDR3 totals 15 residues. Germline V gene lookup returns CDR1 MNHEY and CDR2 SVGAGI. Written as DNA, the CDR3 is TGTGCCAGCAGTTACACGGGGGGTTCCGGCACTGAAGCTTTCTTT. Its protein is CASSYTGGSGTEAFF.

The genes are TRBV5-1 and TRBJ2-7, with 12 bases identical to TRBD1. V gave up 0 bases and J gave up 5 bases; unmatched junction bases: 3. The CDR3 is 15 amino acids. Germline-derived CDR1 and CDR2 are SGHRS and YFSETQ. The CDR3 region has the DNA TGCGCCAGCAGCTTGGCCGGGACAGGGGGCAACGAGCAGTACTTC. The encoded protein is CASSLAGTGGNEQYF.

The chain combines TRBV6-1 with TRBJ2-5; D is uncertain. The CDR3 length is 10 residues. V was shortened by 1 base and J by 6 bases, with 0 bases between the two germline ends. The germline CDR1 and CDR2 sequences are MNHNS and SASEGT. In nucleotides, the CDR3 is TGTGCCAGCAGTGAAGAGACCCAGTACTTC. The encoded protein is CASSEETQYF.

The chain uses TRBV10-3 and TRBJ2-1; D not certain. CDR1 and CDR2 (germline): ENHRY, SYGVKD. The ends were cut back, 4 bases at V and 5 bases at J, with 18 bases in the middle. The CDR3 contains 16 residues. CDR3 nucleotides: TGTGCCATCAGTGGTCAGAAGGGCGCAAGGGACAATGAGCAGTTCTTC. This sequence encodes CAISGQKGARDNEQFF.

The V gene is TRBV27, the J gene TRBJ2-2, with D possibly being TRBD1 (6 bases). The V end was cut by 2 bases, the J end by 6 bases, with 13 bases between. CDR1 is MNHEY and CDR2 is SMNVEV in the germline V gene (reference sequence). The CDR3 length is 15 residues. CDR3 nucleotide sequence: TGTGCCAGCAGTTTAAACAGGGTCTCGGCCGGGGAGCTGTTTTTT. It is translated as CASSLNRVSAGELFF.